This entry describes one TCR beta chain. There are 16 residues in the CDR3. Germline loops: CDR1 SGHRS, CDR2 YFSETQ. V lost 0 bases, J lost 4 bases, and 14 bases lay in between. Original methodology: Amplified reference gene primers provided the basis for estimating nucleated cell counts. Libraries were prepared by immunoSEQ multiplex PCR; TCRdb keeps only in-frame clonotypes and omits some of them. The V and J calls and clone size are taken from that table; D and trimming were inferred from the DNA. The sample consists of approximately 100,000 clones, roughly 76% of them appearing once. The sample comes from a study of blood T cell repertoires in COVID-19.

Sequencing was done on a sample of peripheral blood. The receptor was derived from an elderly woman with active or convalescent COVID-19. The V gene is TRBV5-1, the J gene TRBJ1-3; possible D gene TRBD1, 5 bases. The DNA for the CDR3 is TGCGCCAGCAGCTTGGGGGGTCAGGGAAGCGGAAACACCATATATTTT. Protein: CASSLGGQGSGNTIYF.